This T cell receptor (beta chain) was identified in a study of OX40 agonist ivuxolimab in advanced cancers. Broader study findings: Circulating CD4+ and CD8+ T cells showed clonal expansion by week 6 at 0.1 to 3.0 mg/kg. Relative to CD4+, CD8+ T cells held more expanded clones on average.

TCRdb's table, derived via immunoSEQ multiplex PCR, lists solely in-frame clones and lacks some. The sample holds approximately 94,000 clones, approximately 90% seen once. Comment on this clone: Its antigen is unidentified.

The CDR3 has 12 amino acids. Germline V gives CDR1 MDHEN, CDR2 SYDVKM. Between the trimmed V and J ends, which lost 2 bases and 7 bases, there was a span of 5 bases. This clonotype was sampled from an adult with an advanced solid tumor such as melanoma, head and neck, liver or kidney cancer. The chain employs TRBV28 and TRBJ2-2; D is uncertain. The source was CD4+ or CD8+ T cells sorted from blood, collected in a trial of the OX40 agonist ivuxolimab. As DNA, the CDR3 is TGTGCCAGCAGTTTACCTATCGGGGAGCTGTTTTTT. Translating it yields CASSLPIGELFF.